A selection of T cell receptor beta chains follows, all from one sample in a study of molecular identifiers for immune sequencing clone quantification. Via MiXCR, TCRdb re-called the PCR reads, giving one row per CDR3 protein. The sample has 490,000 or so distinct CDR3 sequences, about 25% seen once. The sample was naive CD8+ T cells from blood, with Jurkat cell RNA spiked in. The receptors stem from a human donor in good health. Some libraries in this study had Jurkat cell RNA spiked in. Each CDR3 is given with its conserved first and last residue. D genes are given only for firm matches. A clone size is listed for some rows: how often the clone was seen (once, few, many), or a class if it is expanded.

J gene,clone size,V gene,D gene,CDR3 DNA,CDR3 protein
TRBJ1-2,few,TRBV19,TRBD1,TGTGCCAGTAGTACTGGGACAGGGAGCTATGGCTACACCTTC,CASSTGTGSYGYTF
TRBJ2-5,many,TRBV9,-,TGTGCCAGCAGCCCCAGGCCAGGCCTAAGGGAGACCCAGTACTTC,CASSPRPGLRETQYF
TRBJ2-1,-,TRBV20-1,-,TGCAGTGCCATAGACGCGGACAATGAGCAGTTCTTC,CSAIDADNEQFF
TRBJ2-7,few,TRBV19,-,TGTGCCAGTAGTATGTCAGGGATAGCCTACGAGCAGTACTTC,CASSMSGIAYEQYF
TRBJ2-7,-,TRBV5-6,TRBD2,TGTGCCAGCAGCTTGCTTGAGCGGGAGGCCCTTGGGGAGCAGTACTTC,CASSLLEREALGEQYF
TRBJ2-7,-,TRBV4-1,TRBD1,TGCGCCAGCAGCCAACTATTCGCGGACAGGGGCGGATACGAGCGGTACTTC,CASSQLFADRGGYERYF
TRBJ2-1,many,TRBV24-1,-,TGTGCCACCAGTGATTGGGACAAGTACAATGAGCAGTTCTTC,CATSDWDKYNEQFF
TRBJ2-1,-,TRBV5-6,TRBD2,TGTGCCAGCAGCCCCCCGGGGGGGCCCTACAATGAGCAGTTCTTC,CASSPPGGPYNEQFF
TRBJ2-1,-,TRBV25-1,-,TGTGCCAGCCTCGTTGGGTCCGATATACCTGAGCAGTTCTTC,CASLVGSDIPEQFF
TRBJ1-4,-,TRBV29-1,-,TGCAGCGTTGAATGGGGGGATGACCGTGAAAAACTGTTTTTT,CSVEWGDDREKLFF
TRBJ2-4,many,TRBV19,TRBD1,TGTGCCAGTAGTATGGGGGACAGGGCGGCCAAAAACATTCAGTACTTC,CASSMGDRAAKNIQYF
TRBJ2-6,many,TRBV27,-,TGTGCCAGCAGTTTATCCCAAAGGGGGTCGGGGGCCAACGTCCTGACTTTC,CASSLSQRGSGANVLTF
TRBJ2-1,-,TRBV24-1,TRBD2,TGTGCCACCAGTGATTCGGGACTAGCGGGAGCCGCGAGCTCCTACAATGAGCAGTTCTTC,CATSDSGLAGAASSYNEQFF
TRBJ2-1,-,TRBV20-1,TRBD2,TGCAGTGCTAGAAGACTAGCGGCATACAATGAGCAGTTCTTC,CSARRLAAYNEQFF
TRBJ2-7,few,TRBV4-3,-,TGCGCCAGCAGCCAAGTATCCGGAGCCTACGAGCAGTACTTC,CASSQVSGAYEQYF
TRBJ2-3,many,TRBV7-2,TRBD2,TGTGCCAGCAGCTCCTGGACTAGCGGGGGGGCAGATACGCAGTATTTT,CASSSWTSGGADTQYF
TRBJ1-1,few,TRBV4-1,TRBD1,TGCGCCAGCAGCCAAGACGGGACAGGGAACACTGAAGCTTTCTTT,CASSQDGTGNTEAFF
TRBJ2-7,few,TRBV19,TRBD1,TGTGCCAGTAGTGGACAGGGCCCCTACGAGCAGTACTTC,CASSGQGPYEQYF
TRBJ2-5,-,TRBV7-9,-,TGTGCCAGCAGCTTAGCAAACCAAGAGCCCCAGTACTTC,CASSLANQEPQYF
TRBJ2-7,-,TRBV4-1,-,TGCGCCAGCAGCCAGACATGCACCTACGAGCAGTACTTC,CASSQTCTYEQYF
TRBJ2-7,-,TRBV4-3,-,TGCGCCAGCAGCCAAGCCTGGACAGGACTAACCTACGAGCAGTACTTC,CASSQAWTGLTYEQYF
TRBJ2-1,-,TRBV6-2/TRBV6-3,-,TGTGCCAGCAGTCACGCTAATAGGTGGGATGAGCAGTTCTTC,CASSHANRWDEQFF
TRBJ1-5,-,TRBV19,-,TGTGCCAGTAGTAACGGCGTGGTCGATCAGCCCCAGCATTTT,CASSNGVVDQPQHF
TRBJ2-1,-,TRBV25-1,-,TGTGCCAGCAGTGAATGGGGCAGGAGCTCCTACAATGAGCAGTTCTTC,CASSEWGRSSYNEQFF
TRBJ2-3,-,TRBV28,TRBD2,TGTGCCAGCAACTATAACCCCCCACTAGCGGGAACCACAGATACGCAGTATTTT,CASNYNPPLAGTTDTQYF
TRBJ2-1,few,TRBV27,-,TGTGCCAGCAGCATGGAAGGTCAAATAGGGGAGCAGTTCTTC,CASSMEGQIGEQFF
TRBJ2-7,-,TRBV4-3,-,TGCGCCAGCAGCCAGGCTTTGGCGGGGTTCTACGAGCAGTACTTC,CASSQALAGFYEQYF
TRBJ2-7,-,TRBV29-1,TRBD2,TGCAGCGTTGAAGAGGGGCTAGCGGGAGGCGAGCAGTACTTC,CSVEEGLAGGEQYF
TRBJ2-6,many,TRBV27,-,TGTGCCAGCAGCCCCGTCCCTGGGGCCAACGTCCTGACTTTC,CASSPVPGANVLTF
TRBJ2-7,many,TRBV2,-,TGTGCCAGCAGTCAGACGGACCGGAGTCATTTC,CASSQTDRSHF
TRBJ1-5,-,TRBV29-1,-,TGCAGCGTTGAATCTGGGGGCAATCAGCCCCAGCATTTT,CSVESGGNQPQHF
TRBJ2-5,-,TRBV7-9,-,TGTGCCAGCAGCTTAGTTGGCGGGGCCCAGTACTTC,CASSLVGGAQYF
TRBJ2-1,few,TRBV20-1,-,TGCAGTGCTAGAGATCAAATCTCGGGGGAAATCACGAATGAGCAGTTCTTC,CSARDQISGEITNEQFF
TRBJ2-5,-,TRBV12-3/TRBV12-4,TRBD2,TGTGCCAGCAGTTTATTAGCGGGGGGACGGGAGACCCAGTACTTC,CASSLLAGGRETQYF
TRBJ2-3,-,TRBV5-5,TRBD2,TGTGCCAGCAGCTTACACTGGACTAGCGGGAGCACAGATACGCAGTATTTT,CASSLHWTSGSTDTQYF
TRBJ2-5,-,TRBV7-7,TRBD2,TGTGCCAGCAGCTCGGGACTAGCGGGGGGGCCGAGCGAGACCCAGTACTTC,CASSSGLAGGPSETQYF
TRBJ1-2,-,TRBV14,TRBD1,TGTGCCAGCAGCCCTATGGGACAGGGAGGCCGATATGGCTACACCTTC,CASSPMGQGGRYGYTF
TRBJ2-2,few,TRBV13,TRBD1,TGTGCCAGCAGCCCCGACAGGGGGCTGGGCACCGGGGAGCTGTTTTTT,CASSPDRGLGTGELFF
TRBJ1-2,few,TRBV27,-,TGTGCCAGCAGTCCTACTTCAGGACCCCGCCACTACACCTTC,CASSPTSGPRHYTF
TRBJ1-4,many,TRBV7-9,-,TGTGCCAGCAGCTTAGGAAGTGAAAAACTGTTTTTT,CASSLGSEKLFF
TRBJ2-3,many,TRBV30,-,TGTGCCTGGCTGGGTCTAGAAACTACGCAGTATTTT,CAWLGLETTQYF
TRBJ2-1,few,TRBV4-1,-,TGCGCCAGCAGCCAAGATCCGGGAGTCTACAATGAGCAGTTCTTC,CASSQDPGVYNEQFF
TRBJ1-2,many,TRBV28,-,TGTGCCAGCAGTCCGGGGGGCAGGGTTGGCTACACCTTC,CASSPGGRVGYTF
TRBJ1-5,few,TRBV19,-,TGTGCCAGTAGTATAAGGGTGGGGAATCAGCCCCAGCATTTT,CASSIRVGNQPQHF
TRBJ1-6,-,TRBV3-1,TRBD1,TGTGCCAGCAAGCCAAGGACAGGGGACAATTCACCCCTCCACTTT,CASKPRTGDNSPLHF
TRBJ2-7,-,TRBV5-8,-,TGTGCCAGCAGTACGTTTTTCTTC,CASSTFFF
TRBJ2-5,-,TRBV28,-,TGTGCCAGCAGTTTCGAGGGGCGGGAGACCCAGTACTTC,CASSFEGRETQYF
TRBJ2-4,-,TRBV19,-,TGTGCCAGTAGTATCGACCCGGGAGCAGCGGCCAAAAACATTCAGTACTTC,CASSIDPGAAAKNIQYF
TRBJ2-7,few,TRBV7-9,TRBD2,TGTGCCAGCACCGAGGGTAGCGGGAGTTCCTACGAGCAGTACTTC,CASTEGSGSSYEQYF
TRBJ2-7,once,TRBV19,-,TGTGCCAGTAGTATAGGTTTGGGACAAAGGAACTACGAGCAGTACTTC,CASSIGLGQRNYEQYF
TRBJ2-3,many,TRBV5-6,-,TGTGCCAGCAGCTTGGCCGACCCTGGACCAGATACGCAGTATTTT,CASSLADPGPDTQYF
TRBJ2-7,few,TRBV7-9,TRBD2,TGTGCCAGCAGCCCAGGGAGCGGGAGGCCAACCTACGAGCAGTACTTC,CASSPGSGRPTYEQYF
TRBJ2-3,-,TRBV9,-,TGTGCCAGCAGCGTAGCTACGATAAGCACAGATACGCAGTATTTT,CASSVATISTDTQYF
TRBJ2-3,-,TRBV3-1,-,TGTGCCAGCAGCCAACCGAAAGGGCACGATACGCAGTATTTT,CASSQPKGHDTQYF
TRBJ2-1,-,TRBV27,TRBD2,TGTGCCAGTACATCGGGAGGGCCTCTCCTTTGGAATGAGCAGTTCTTC,CASTSGGPLLWNEQFF